Below, 21 T cell receptor beta chains from the same sample are listed, as sequenced in a study of CD8+ T cells in alopecia areata. Following extraction, RNA underwent reverse transcription to cDNA, which served as the sequencing template. Some clones are missing from TCRdb's copy, which holds only in-frame ones; the method was immunoSEQ multiplex PCR. The sample yields some 190,000 clones, 60% seen once. Treatment: oral pan-JAK inhibitor, 5-10 mg twice daily. Here the sequenced sample was CD4+ T cells sorted from blood, taken at week 24, from a patient treated with tofacitinib. The receptors originated from a human donor with alopecia areata.

This chain links TRBV29-1 with TRBJ1-2, with D uncertain. The germline CDR1 and CDR2 sequences are SQVTM and ANQGSEA. The ends were cut back, 3 bases at V and 0 bases at J, with 8 bases in the middle. The CDR3 loop spans 13 amino acids. CDR3 bases: TGCAGCGTTGATAGTCGCCCTAACTATGGCTACACCTTC. Its protein is CSVDSRPNYGYTF.

This clone was observed a few times. The chain recombines TRBV7-2 with TRBJ2-1; D is unresolved. CDR3 length: 14 amino acids. V lost 3 bases, J lost 7 bases, and 13 bases lay in between. The V gene's germline CDR1 is SGHTA and CDR2 FQGNSA. The CDR3 loop is CASSLVHSGNEQFF. The CDR3 DNA reads TGTGCCAGCAGCTTGGTTCACAGTGGAAATGAGCAGTTCTTC.

This chain joins TRBV15 and TRBJ2-1, with TRBD2 matching 9 bases. The CDR3 is 13 residues long. V dropped 0 bases and J dropped 14; count of bases not matched to a gene: 5. Germline CDR1 LNHNV, CDR2 YYDKDF (reference sequence). As DNA, the CDR3 is TGTGCCACCAGCAGAGATCTAGCGGGGCTCGAGTTCTTC. Protein: CATSRDLAGLEFF.

The chain has TRBV7-2 and TRBJ2-3, with TRBD2 matching 15 bases. The CDR3 runs 18 residues. The germline CDR1 and CDR2 sequences are SGHTA and FQGNSA. Trimming removed 4 bases from V and 1 base from J; junction bases left unmatched: 6. The chain's CDR3 is CASSSGLAGGQRTDTQYF. CDR3 DNA sequence: TGTGCCAGCAGCTCGGGACTAGCGGGGGGCCAACGCACAGATACGCAGTATTTT. Using reference TRBV7-2 and TRBJ2-3 for the parts outside the CDR3, the full variable domain is GAGVSQSPSNKVTEKGKDVELRCDPISGHTALYWYRQSLGQGLEFLIYFQGNSAPDKSGLPSDRFSAERTGGSVSTLTIQRTQQEDSAVYLCASSSGLAGGQRTDTQYFGPGTRLTVL.

This sequence joins TRBV6-1 and TRBJ2-1; TRBD2 matches 8 bases. Trimming took 7 bases from V and 2 from J; bases not matched to a gene: 4. There are 14 residues in the CDR3. CDR1 is MNHNS and CDR2 is SASEGT in the germline V gene. The CDR3 nucleotides are TGTGCCAGCAAAGAACTAGCGGCCTACAATGAGCAGTTCTTC. Its protein is CASKELAAYNEQFF.

The V call is TRBV6-5, the J call TRBJ1-1; no clear D gene. V shed 5 bases and J shed 0 bases, with 10 bases lying between them. Looked up from germline, CDR1 is MNHEY and CDR2 is SVGAGI. This CDR3 has 14 residues. The DNA for the CDR3 is TGTGCCAGCAGTATAGGTGGCGTGAACACTGAAGCTTTCTTT. Translated, it gives CASSIGGVNTEAFF.

This clone was counted many times. V gene TRBV19 combines with J gene TRBJ1-6; D possibly corresponds to TRBD1 (6 bases). The CDR3 sequence is 13 residues long. Germline CDR1 is LNHDA and CDR2 is SQIVND (reference sequence). Trimming cost V 6 bases and J 8 bases, with 11 bases left between them. This CDR3 is CASSDRLHSPLHF. CDR3 sequence (DNA): TGTGCCAGTAGCGACAGGCTACATTCACCCCTCCACTTT.

J is TRBJ1-1 and V is TRBV29-1; 8 bases align to TRBD1. The CDR3 is 13 residues long. CDR1 SQVTM and CDR2 ANQGSEA come from the germline V gene. V was clipped by 6 bases and J by 12 bases; unmatched bases: 15. CDR3 coding DNA: TGCAGCGTCGACGAACTCCGACAGGGGAGGACTTTCTTT. Residues: CSVDELRQGRTFF.

The rearrangement joins TRBV14 to TRBJ2-7; D call uncertain. Between the trimmed V and J ends, which lost 5 bases and 5 bases, there was a span of 7 bases. This CDR3 comprises 11 residues. Germline loops: CDR1 SGHDN, CDR2 FVKESK. The CDR3 nucleotides read TGTGCCAGCAGCAAGTCCCACGAGCAGTACTTC. This encodes CASSKSHEQYF.

The chain is built from TRBV25-1 and TRBJ1-2; a weak D match, TRBD1 (5 bases). The CDR3 extends over 16 amino acids. The germline V and J ends were trimmed by 2 bases and 6 bases, with 19 bases remaining between them. Germline V gene data show CDR1 as MGHDK and CDR2 as SYGVNS. DNA for the CDR3: TGTGCCAGCAGTGAAAGGGGCCGGACCTGGGTCCATGGCTACACCTTC. It is translated as CASSERGRTWVHGYTF.

This clone was detected a few times. J is TRBJ2-7 and V is TRBV29-1; weak D call: TRBD2 (5 bases). CDR3 length: 13 residues. Trimming shortened V by 7 bases and J by 6 bases, and 19 bases separated the two germline ends. Germline CDR1 is SQVTM and CDR2 is ANQGSEA. The CDR3 sequence: CSAALLVVGEQYF. CDR3 nucleotides: TGCAGCGCCGCTCTACTAGTGGTTGGCGAGCAGTACTTC.

This chain connects TRBV4-3 to TRBJ1-2; 9 bases agree with TRBD1. There are 15 residues in the CDR3. Trimming at V came to 1 base and at J to 4 bases, leaving 4 bases not matched to a gene. The germline V gene encodes CDR1 LGHNA and CDR2 YSLEER. CDR3 in DNA: TGCGCCAGCAGCCAAGTCGGACAGGGGCTCTATGGCTACACCTTC. Translated: CASSQVGQGLYGYTF.

This clone was observed a handful of times. The chain employs TRBV18 and TRBJ1-1; D call uncertain. V lost 3 bases and J 8 bases, leaving 10 bases between the germline ends. The CDR3 is 12 residues long. Germline V CDR1 and CDR2: KGHSH, LQKENI. Here the CDR3 reads CASSPQGTEAFF. CDR3 DNA sequence: TGTGCCAGCTCACCCCAAGGAACGGAAGCTTTCTTT.

This clone occurred a few times. V and J are TRBV12-5 and TRBJ2-7, with 7 nucleotides matching TRBD2. After removal of 5 bases from V and 6 bases from J, the junction contained 4 bases not matched to a gene. CDR3 length equals 12 residues. Germline loops: CDR1 LGHNT, CDR2 FRNRAP. This CDR3 is CASGTPGGEQYF. CDR3 DNA: TGTGCTAGTGGTACCCCGGGAGGCGAGCAGTACTTC.

This clone was seen only a few times. The CDR3 DNA is TGTGCCAGCAGCCAAGATGGACAGGGTGGTAATTCACCCCTCCACTTT. Its protein product is CASSQDGQGGNSPLHF. This sequence joins TRBV4-2 and TRBJ1-6, with 8 bases matching TRBD1. The CDR3 is 16 residues long. The germline CDR1 and CDR2 sequences are LGHNA and YNFKEQ. J gave up 6 bases and V 0 bases, and 4 bases lay outside the gene matches.

This sequence joins TRBV25-1 and TRBJ2-2; TRBD1 agrees at 9 bases. After removal of 4 bases from V and 4 bases from J, the junction contained 7 bases not matched to a gene. The germline V gene encodes CDR1 MGHDK and CDR2 SYGVNS. The CDR3 length is 16 residues. Here the CDR3 DNA reads TGTGCCAGCAGTGGAGACAGGGGGGAAATCACCGGGGAGCTGTTTTTT. Protein sequence: CASSGDRGEITGELFF.

This clone was seen a handful of times. This chain links TRBV5-1 with TRBJ2-7, with 7 bases aligning to TRBD1. The germline V gene has CDR1 SGHRS and CDR2 YFSETQ. V gave up 7 bases and J gave up 2 bases; unmatched junction bases: 12. CDR3 size: 15 residues. The CDR3 region has the DNA TGCGCCAGCCGGGACGGAGGACAGGTACCCTACGAGCAGTACTTC. Amino acids: CASRDGGQVPYEQYF.

The V call is TRBV11-1, the J call TRBJ1-1; D remains ambiguous. With 7 bases removed from V and 6 bases from J, the gap between germline ends came to 15 bases. The germline CDR1 and CDR2 sequences are SGHAT and FQDESV (reference sequence). CDR3 length: 13 residues. CDR3 region: CASNLRSGAEAFF. The CDR3 nucleotides are TGTGCCAGCAACCTGAGGAGCGGAGCTGAAGCTTTCTTT.

The chain is built from TRBV4-3 and TRBJ1-2, with a possible D match to TRBD1 (5 bases). The CDR3 runs to 15 residues. The V gene lost 0 bases and the J gene lost 8 bases, with 16 bases spanning the gap. Germline V gives CDR1 LGHNA, CDR2 YSLEER. The CDR3 here is CASSQETATKEGYTF. Written as DNA, the CDR3 is TGCGCCAGCAGCCAAGAGACAGCCACCAAGGAGGGCTACACCTTC.

This rearrangement joins TRBV11-2 to TRBJ2-5; D remains unclear. CDR1 and CDR2 from the germline V gene are SGHAT and FQNNGV. The CDR3 totals 11 residues. Trimming shortened V by 4 bases and J by 5 bases, and 5 bases separated the two germline ends. As DNA, the CDR3 is TGTGCCAGCAGCTCATTCGAGACCCAGTACTTC. Its translation is CASSSFETQYF.

The chain combines TRBV5-1 with TRBJ2-1; D unclear. CDR1 SGHRS and CDR2 YFSETQ come from the germline V gene. This CDR3 comprises 13 residues. The V end was cut by 0 bases, the J end by 9 bases, with 10 bases between. CDR3 nucleotide sequence: TGCGCCAGCAGCTTGGCGGGTATGAGTGAGCAGTTCTTC. Translating it yields CASSLAGMSEQFF. Using reference TRBV5-1 and TRBJ2-1 for the parts outside the CDR3, the full variable domain is KAGVTQTPRYLIKTRGQQVTLSCSPISGHRSVSWYQQTPGQGLQFLFEYFSETQRNKGNFPGRFSGRQFSNSRSEMNVSTLELGDSALYLCASSLAGMSEQFFGPGTRLTVL.